This passage covers 15 T cell receptor beta chains from one sample sequenced in a study of blood T cell repertoires in COVID-19. Here immunoSEQ multiplex PCR was the method, and the copy in TCRdb shows in-frame clones only, minus some. The sample shows approximately 110,000 clones, 80% to 90% of them seen only once. Sequenced input: peripheral blood. These receptors all come from a woman between 45 and 65 years old with active or convalescent COVID-19.

This clone was recorded only once. The chain employs TRBV19 and TRBJ1-2; TRBD1 is a possible D gene (5 bases). This CDR3 has 14 residues. The V gene's germline CDR1 is LNHDA and CDR2 SQIVND (reference sequence). V lost 2 bases to trimming and J lost 8 bases, with 15 bases between them. This CDR3 reads CASSIIPGSVGYTF. The CDR3 DNA reads as TGTGCCAGTAGTATAATCCCAGGGTCGGTAGGCTACACCTTC.

This rearrangement joins TRBV29-1 to TRBJ2-5; tentative D call: TRBD1 (6 bases). V gave up 2 bases and J gave up 4 bases, with 11 bases separating them. The CDR3 length is 13 residues. Germline-derived CDR1 and CDR2 are SQVTM and ANQGSEA. Here the CDR3 DNA reads TGCAGCGTTGAACTGGGGGCGGGAGAGACCCAGTACTTC. Its protein product is CSVELGAGETQYF.

The chain employs TRBV28 and TRBJ2-2; 7 positions agree with TRBD2. V shed 6 bases and J 6 bases; nucleotides not matched to a gene: 13. The CDR3 length is 16 residues. The germline gives CDR1 MDHEN, CDR2 SYDVKM. As DNA, the CDR3 is TGTGCCAGCAGAGACCCCGCGAGGGGAGGGCCCGGGGAGCTGTTTTTT. Protein product: CASRDPARGGPGELFF.

The chain carries TRBV7-2 and TRBJ1-5, with D unresolved. Germline V CDR1 and CDR2: SGHTA, FQGNSA. Trimming left V 1 base short and J 0 bases short, with 10 bases between. CDR3 length: 16 residues. The CDR3 coding sequence is TGTGCCAGCAGCTTAGTCGCCCGGGGTAGCAATCAGCCCCAGCATTTT. It is translated as CASSLVARGSNQPQHF.

This chain links TRBV15 with TRBJ1-6; TRBD1 matches 8 bases. The CDR3 has 15 amino acids. Germline V gene sequence: CDR1 LNHNV, CDR2 YYDKDF (reference sequence). J gave up 11 bases and V 7 bases, and 13 bases lay outside the gene matches. CDR3 sequence: CATTLSPGGFTPLHF. CDR3 DNA sequence: TGTGCCACCACCCTATCTCCAGGGGGCTTCACACCCCTCCACTTT.

This chain uses TRBV27 with TRBJ1-1; no clear D. V was trimmed by 3 bases and J by 2 bases, leaving 10 bases between them. This CDR3 spans 14 amino acids. Per germline, CDR1 MNHEY and CDR2 SMNVEV (reference sequence). This CDR3 is CASSFTRDNTEAFF. CDR3 nucleotides: TGTGCCAGCAGTTTCACTAGGGATAACACTGAAGCTTTCTTT.

In this sample, this clone turned up once. The genes are TRBV19 and TRBJ2-3; weak D call: TRBD1 (5 bases). The CDR3 sequence is 13 residues long. V lost 4 bases and J 3 bases, leaving 8 bases between the germline ends. Germline V gene sequence: CDR1 LNHDA, CDR2 SQIVND (reference sequence). CDR3 loop: CASSTGNTDTQYF. In nucleotides, the CDR3 is TGTGCCAGTAGTACAGGGAATACAGATACGCAGTATTTT.

J is TRBJ2-2 and V is TRBV2; 10 bases fit TRBD1. Germline V gene data show CDR1 as SNHLY and CDR2 as FYNNEI. The CDR3 runs 15 residues. V lost 6 bases and J lost 3; bases outside the gene matches: 4. CDR3 in amino acids: CASRKTGGYTGELFF. The CDR3 DNA follows: TGTGCCAGCAGGAAGACAGGGGGCTACACCGGGGAGCTGTTTTTT.

This sequence joins TRBV24-1 and TRBJ2-3, with D perhaps TRBD1 (5 bases). Germline-derived CDR1 and CDR2 are KGHDR and SFDVKD. Trimming pared 5 bases from V and 1 base from J, leaving 21 bases between. The CDR3 contains 18 residues. The CDR3 is CATSGVRAVRFGTDTQYF. DNA for the CDR3: TGTGCCACCAGTGGGGTCAGGGCAGTCCGGTTTGGCACAGATACGCAGTATTTT.

The V gene is TRBV15, the J gene TRBJ2-7, with D perhaps matching TRBD1 (6 bases). Trimming stripped 4 bases from V and 1 base from J, with 14 bases between. In germline, CDR1 is LNHNV, CDR2 YYDKDF (reference sequence). This CDR3 region has 15 residues. The CDR3 nucleotides read TGTGCCACCAGCAAAACAGGGTCCTCATCCTACGAGCAGTACTTC. This gives the protein CATSKTGSSSYEQYF.

CDR3 sequence: CASEVGGLAQETQYF. CDR3 DNA sequence: TGTGCCAGCGAGGTGGGGGGACTAGCCCAAGAGACCCAGTACTTC. The chain links TRBV7-9 to TRBJ2-5; TRBD2 aligns across 9 bases. V lost 8 bases and J lost 1; bases outside the gene matches: 8. The CDR3 is made up of 15 amino acids. Germline V CDR1 and CDR2: SEHNR, FQNEAQ (reference sequence). The full variable domain, with the rest looked up from reference TRBV7-9 and TRBJ2-5, is DTGVSQNPRHKITKRGQNVTFRCDPISEHNRLYWYRQTLGQGPEFLTYFQNEAQLEKSRLLSDRFSAERPKGSFSTLEIQRTEQGDSAMYLCASEVGGLAQETQYFGPGTRLLVL.

This clone was found a few times. The chain is built from TRBV15 and TRBJ2-7, with 11 bases lining up with TRBD2. Trimming took 6 bases from V and 1 from J; bases not matched to a gene: 2. The CDR3 runs 14 residues. Germline values: CDR1 LNHNV, CDR2 YYDKDF (reference sequence). The CDR3 region has the DNA TGTGCCACCAGACTAGCGGGAGCTTCCTACGAGCAGTACTTC. It specifies CATRLAGASYEQYF. The complete variable domain, with remaining parts taken from reference TRBV15 and TRBJ2-7, reads DAMVIQNPRYQVTQFGKPVTLSCSQTLNHNVMYWYQQKSSQAPKLLFHYYDKDFNNEADTPDNFQSRRPNTSFCFLDIRSPGLGDTAMYLCATRLAGASYEQYFGPGTRLTVT.

V and J are TRBV28 and TRBJ2-1; the match to TRBD2 covers 11 bases. V lost 5 bases and J lost 0; bases outside the gene matches: 18. In germline, CDR1 is MDHEN, CDR2 SYDVKM. CDR3 length equals 21 residues. CDR3 sequence: CASSTWGRASGRIVSYNEQFF. The CDR3 DNA reads TGTGCCAGCAGTACCTGGGGTCGGGCTAGCGGGAGGATTGTCTCCTACAATGAGCAGTTCTTC.

This clone was seen a few times. J is TRBJ2-7 and V is TRBV2, with TRBD1 matching over 9 bases. The CDR3 spans 15 residues. V trimming: 6 bases; J trimming: 4 bases; junction bases outside the gene matches: 10. Germline CDR1 is SNHLY and CDR2 is FYNNEI. CDR3: CASSGTPGQGYEQYF. In DNA, the CDR3 is TGTGCCAGCAGCGGAACACCGGGACAGGGTTACGAGCAGTACTTC.

This chain connects TRBV28 to TRBJ2-2; 12 nucleotides line up with TRBD1. From germline, CDR1 is MDHEN and CDR2 SYDVKM. V shed 7 bases and J 7 bases; nucleotides not matched to a gene: 7. The CDR3 has 15 amino acids. The CDR3 loop reads CASTRDRGLVGELFF. The CDR3 DNA sequence: TGTGCCAGCACCCGGGACAGGGGGCTTGTCGGGGAGCTGTTTTTT.